Listed below are T cell receptor beta chains from one sample, sequenced in a study of PD-1 blockade in classical Hodgkin lymphoma. The data were produced by immunoSEQ multiplex PCR, yet TCRdb's version contains in-frame clones alone and is incomplete. In the table there are about 96,000 clones, more than 85% of which are singletons. The material sequenced was peripheral blood mononuclear cells (PBMCs), taken before the fourth cycle of nivolumab. These receptors were obtained from a human donor with classical Hodgkin lymphoma. The CDR3 runs from the conserved cysteine through the conserved F or W. Each record gives: V gene, clone size, CDR3 protein. For some rows the clone size is stated as once, few or many, or as a class when expanded; others skip it.

v_gene: TRBV7-8; abundance: NA; CDR3aa: CASSLLAGSNEQFF
v_gene: TRBV11-2; abundance: NA; CDR3aa: CASSLVSGVIVNEQFF
v_gene: TRBV27; abundance: NA; CDR3aa: CASSPGQGSQPQHF
v_gene: TRBV23-1; abundance: NA; CDR3aa: CASSHPSAAQGETQYF
v_gene: TRBV19; abundance: NA; CDR3aa: CASSNRDRAYEQYF
v_gene: TRBV5-6; abundance: NA; CDR3aa: CASSLLGTVGYTF
v_gene: TRBV7-9; abundance: NA; CDR3aa: CASSLTLTGDGETQYF
v_gene: TRBV4-1; abundance: NA; CDR3aa: CASSPAQGFEQFF
v_gene: TRBV28; abundance: NA; CDR3aa: CASSLAWMANEKLFF
v_gene: TRBV9; abundance: NA; CDR3aa: CASSVGGIWKLAYNEQFF
v_gene: TRBV4-2; abundance: NA; CDR3aa: CASSQGADIGELFF
v_gene: TRBV10-1; abundance: NA; CDR3aa: CASGGGSSTDTQYF
v_gene: TRBV27; abundance: NA; CDR3aa: CASKGQGSNYGYTF
v_gene: TRBV30; abundance: NA; CDR3aa: CAWVGAGRTYNEQFF
v_gene: TRBV6-5; abundance: NA; CDR3aa: CASRNWGDENTKAFF
v_gene: TRBV9; abundance: NA; CDR3aa: CASNDAGGSYEQYF
v_gene: TRBV6-1; abundance: NA; CDR3aa: CATLFEGSQSAKQYF
v_gene: TRBV2; abundance: NA; CDR3aa: CASSGASYNEQFF
v_gene: TRBV28; abundance: NA; CDR3aa: CASSFGGIETQYF
v_gene: TRBV28; abundance: once; CDR3aa: CASRPAGTPYGYTF
v_gene: TRBV5-1; abundance: NA; CDR3aa: CASSFRPGQVNTGELFF
v_gene: TRBV10-3; abundance: NA; CDR3aa: CAISDPWTGNTEAFF
v_gene: TRBV11-2; abundance: NA; CDR3aa: CASGFRGSRETQYF
v_gene: TRBV19; abundance: NA; CDR3aa: CASSTGSSYEQYF
v_gene: TRBV18; abundance: once; CDR3aa: CASSPPRQGSYEQYF
v_gene: TRBV5-1; abundance: NA; CDR3aa: CASSPYDWSAGELFF
v_gene: TRBV7-7; abundance: once; CDR3aa: CASSHYANTEAFF
v_gene: TRBV27; abundance: NA; CDR3aa: CASRVTGIQETQYF
v_gene: TRBV10-3; abundance: NA; CDR3aa: CAIGASAPGSTDTQYF
v_gene: TRBV7-9; abundance: NA; CDR3aa: CASSDPGNNYGYTF
v_gene: TRBV4-1; abundance: NA; CDR3aa: CASSSPPGWGNIQYF
v_gene: TRBV28; abundance: NA; CDR3aa: CASTSSWGDPTTNEKLFF
v_gene: TRBV28; abundance: NA; CDR3aa: CASSLIGRVGFVVYEQYF
v_gene: TRBV2; abundance: NA; CDR3aa: CASETGLAENTGELFF
v_gene: TRBV19; abundance: NA; CDR3aa: CASAPGTGGLDTQYF
v_gene: TRBV4-1; abundance: NA; CDR3aa: CASSQVGIYEQYF
v_gene: TRBV27; abundance: NA; CDR3aa: CASSLKQGAGELFF
v_gene: TRBV6-5; abundance: NA; CDR3aa: CAIRWAARTGELFF
v_gene: TRBV27; abundance: NA; CDR3aa: CASITTWGTSYEQYF
v_gene: TRBV30; abundance: NA; CDR3aa: CAWRSRRSYTF
v_gene: TRBV6-1; abundance: NA; CDR3aa: CASSEVTLTPLQQYF
v_gene: TRBV7-2; abundance: once; CDR3aa: CASSLDQGFYNEQFF
v_gene: TRBV6-6; abundance: NA; CDR3aa: CASSYLDRGATEAFF
v_gene: TRBV7-8; abundance: NA; CDR3aa: CASSLGFSSGRVGTGELFF
v_gene: TRBV5-6; abundance: NA; CDR3aa: CASSLLGHSTGELFF
v_gene: TRBV7-6; abundance: NA; CDR3aa: CASSLVAGRANEQFF
v_gene: TRBV2; abundance: NA; CDR3aa: CASRGLERGNIQYF
v_gene: TRBV5-1; abundance: NA; CDR3aa: CASSPEPNRGYEQYF
v_gene: TRBV9; abundance: NA; CDR3aa: CASSARQGVAHYGYTF
v_gene: TRBV5-6; abundance: NA; CDR3aa: CASSGWQGLPRDYGYTF
v_gene: TRBV4-1; abundance: NA; CDR3aa: CASSQGLGTGGIEQYF
v_gene: TRBV10-3; abundance: NA; CDR3aa: CAIADSSLAGTNNEQFF
v_gene: TRBV28; abundance: NA; CDR3aa: CASSLFPDLTEAFF
v_gene: TRBV7-9; abundance: NA; CDR3aa: CASSFMTDSYEQYF
v_gene: TRBV5-1; abundance: NA; CDR3aa: CASRTGLAAQLDNEQFF
v_gene: TRBV30; abundance: NA; CDR3aa: CACRGTSGAGELFF
v_gene: TRBV4-1; abundance: NA; CDR3aa: CASSQGATGVSEQYF